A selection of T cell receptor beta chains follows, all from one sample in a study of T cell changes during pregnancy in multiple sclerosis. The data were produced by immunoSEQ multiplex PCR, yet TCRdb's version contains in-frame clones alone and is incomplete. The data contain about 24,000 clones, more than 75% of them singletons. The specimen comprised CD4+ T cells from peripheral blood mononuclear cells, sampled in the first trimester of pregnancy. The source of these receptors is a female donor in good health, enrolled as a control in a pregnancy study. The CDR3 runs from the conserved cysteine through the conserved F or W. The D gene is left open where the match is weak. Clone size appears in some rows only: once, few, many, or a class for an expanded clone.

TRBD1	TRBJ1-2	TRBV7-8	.	TGTGCCAGCAGCTCGGGACAGAACTATGGCTACACCTTC	CASSSGQNYGYTF
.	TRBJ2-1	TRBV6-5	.	TGTGCCAGCGCCCTTGAAGCTATCTACAATGAGCAGTTCTTC	CASALEAIYNEQFF
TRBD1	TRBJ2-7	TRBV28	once	TGTGCCAGCAGTTTGGACAGGGGGGGCTACGAGCAGTACTTC	CASSLDRGGYEQYF
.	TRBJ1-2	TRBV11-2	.	TGTGCCAGCAGCTTACAGGGTTCGGGCTACACCTTC	CASSLQGSGYTF
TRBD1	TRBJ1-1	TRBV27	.	TGTGCCAGCAGCCCACAGGGGGCAACTGAAGCTTTCTTT	CASSPQGATEAFF
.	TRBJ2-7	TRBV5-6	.	TGTGCCAGCAGCTTCACCCCGGGAACCTACGAGCAGTACTTC	CASSFTPGTYEQYF
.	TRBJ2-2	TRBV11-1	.	TGTGCCAGCAGGCCAGGGATTCAAGCCGCCGGGGAGCTGTTTTTT	CASRPGIQAAGELFF
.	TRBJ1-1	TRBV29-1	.	TGCAGCGTCGCCTACGGTGGTCGGGGAGGGACTGAAGCTTTCTTT	CSVAYGGRGGTEAFF
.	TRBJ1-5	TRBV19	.	TGTGCCAGTAGTATAAGGGGCAGTGGTCAGCCCCAGCATTTT	CASSIRGSGQPQHF
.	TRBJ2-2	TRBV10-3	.	TGTGCCATCAGGAGAAAAACAGGGCTCACCGGGGAGCTGTTTTTT	CAIRRKTGLTGELFF
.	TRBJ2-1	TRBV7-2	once	TGTGCCAGCAGCTACACGCCAGAGGGCTACAATGAGCAGTTCTTC	CASSYTPEGYNEQFF
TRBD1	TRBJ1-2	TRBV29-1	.	TGCAGCGTTGACCTGACAGGGAACTATGGCTACACCTTC	CSVDLTGNYGYTF
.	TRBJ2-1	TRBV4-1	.	TGCGCCAGCAGCCAAGATTTCAGGGGTCACTCCTACAATGAGCAGTTCTTC	CASSQDFRGHSYNEQFF
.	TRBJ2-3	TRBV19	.	TGTGCCAGTAGTATAGGTTTGGGCAGTACCACAGATACGCAGTATTTT	CASSIGLGSTTDTQYF
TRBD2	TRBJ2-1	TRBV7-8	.	TGTGCCAGCAGCGCCCGCACCGGGACTAGCGGGGGGGGTGCGCAGTTCTTC	CASSARTGTSGGGAQFF
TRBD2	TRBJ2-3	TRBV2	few	TGTGCCAGCAGTCTTCGGACTAGCGGGGGGACAGATACGCAGTATTTT	CASSLRTSGGTDTQYF
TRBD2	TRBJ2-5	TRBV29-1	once	TGCAGCGTCGTCCTAGCGGCAAAAGAGACCCAGTACTTC	CSVVLAAKETQYF
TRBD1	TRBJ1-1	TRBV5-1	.	TGCGCCAGCAGCCGATCCGGGACAGGGGCTTTTGAAGCTTTCTTT	CASSRSGTGAFEAFF
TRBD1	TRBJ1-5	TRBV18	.	TGTGCCAGCTCACCGGGACAGCCCAGCAATCAGCCCCAGCATTTT	CASSPGQPSNQPQHF
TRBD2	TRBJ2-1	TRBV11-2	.	TGTGCCAGCAGCTTTGCCCCTAGCGGGCGAAGGAATGAGCAGTTCTTC	CASSFAPSGRRNEQFF
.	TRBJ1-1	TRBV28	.	TGTGCCAGCAGTTCCGTGAACACTGAAGCTTTCTTT	CASSSVNTEAFF
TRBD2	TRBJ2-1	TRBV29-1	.	TGCAGCGTTCGCGGGAGGATGGGCAATGAGCAGTTCTTC	CSVRGRMGNEQFF
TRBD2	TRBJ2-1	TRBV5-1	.	TGCGCCAGCAGCTTGATAGCGGGAGGGCCCAATGAGCAGTTCTTC	CASSLIAGGPNEQFF
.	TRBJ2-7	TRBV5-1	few	TGCGCCAGCAGCTTGTTCGAGACAGGAGCGCGCGAGCAGTACTTC	CASSLFETGAREQYF
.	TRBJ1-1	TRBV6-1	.	TGTGCCAGCAGTGAGGGGCAGCACACTGAAGCTTTCTTT	CASSEGQHTEAFF
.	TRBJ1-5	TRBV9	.	TGTGCCAGCAGCCAAGGTGGGGGGAGCGATAATCAGCCCCAGCATTTT	CASSQGGGSDNQPQHF
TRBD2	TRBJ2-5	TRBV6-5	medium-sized	TGTGCCAGCAGTTACCGGATGACTAGCGGGAAAGAGACCCAGTACTTC	CASSYRMTSGKETQYF
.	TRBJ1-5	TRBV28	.	TGTGCCAGCTCTCGCTCCTTTGAAGCGGGCAATCAGCCCCAGCATTTT	CASSRSFEAGNQPQHF
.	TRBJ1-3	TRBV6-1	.	TGTGCCAGCAGAACAAGACCCCTTGGAGACACCATATATTTT	CASRTRPLGDTIYF
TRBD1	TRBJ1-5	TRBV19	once	TGTGCCAGTAAGACAGGGGGAGGGAGCAATCAGCCCCAGCATTTT	CASKTGGGSNQPQHF